This TCR beta chain was sequenced in a study of OX40 agonist ivuxolimab in advanced cancers. Overall study: Treatment of patients was with ivuxolimab, an agonistic anti-OX40 (CD134) antibody.

In regard to this clone: As yet, its antigen is unknown.

Study outcomes and limitations: Expanded clones tended on average to be more numerous among CD8+ T cells than CD4+. Specificity for antigen went undetermined in the expanded peripheral T cells.

Measured with immunoSEQ multiplex PCR; TCRdb has only the in-frame clones, and not every one. The sample consists of around 97,000 clones, 85% to 90% of them appearing once. The CDR3 is 16 amino acids. J lost 8 bases, V lost 4 bases, and 8 bases had no gene match. Germline V lookup: CDR1 SGHDT, CDR2 YYEEEE. The TCR sequence derives from an adult with an advanced solid tumor such as melanoma, head and neck, liver or kidney cancer. The rearrangement uses TRBV5-6 and TRBJ2-3; 15 bases are a match to TRBD2. Material: CD4+ or CD8+ T cells sorted from blood, obtained in a trial of the OX40 agonist ivuxolimab. The CDR3 DNA follows: TGTGCCAGCAGCATCCTGGGACTAGCGGGGGGACCTACGCAGTATTTT. Translating it yields CASSILGLAGGPTQYF.